A selection of T cell receptor beta chains follows, all from one sample in a study of PD-1 blockade in mismatch repair-deficient tumors. Sequencing was performed with immunoSEQ multiplex PCR; in TCRdb, only in-frame clones are kept and a portion is missing. Of tens of thousands of clones in the sample, around 82% are singletons; the top ten hold around 3.2%. Sequenced material: peripheral blood, taken 4 weeks after starting pembrolizumab. The receptors shown here come from an adult with mismatch repair-deficient cancer. Each CDR3 is given with its conserved first and last residue. Fields, in order: D gene, clone size, J gene, V gene, CDR3 DNA, CDR3 protein. The D gene is left open where the match is weak. Only part of the rows carry a size: once, few, many, or a class if the clone is expanded.

NA,few,TRBJ1-5,TRBV9,TGTGCCAGCAGCGTCGGGACTTCTTATCAGCCCCAGCATTTT,CASSVGTSYQPQHF
NA,NA,TRBJ2-1,TRBV5-1,TGCGCCAGCAGCTCTTCCACCCAGGACAGCGTCTTATATGGGCAGTTCTTC,CASSSSTQDSVLYGQFF
NA,NA,TRBJ2-1,TRBV12-2,TGTGCAAGTCGCTTAGGGCGGGGGAAGCGGGAGAGAAATGAGCAGTTCTTC,CASRLGRGKRERNEQFF
NA,NA,TRBJ2-1,TRBV21-1,TGTGCCAGCAGCAAAGTGGGACTAAGGGGGAGGGACCATGAGCAGTTCTTC,CASSKVGLRGRDHEQFF
TRBD1,NA,TRBJ1-2,TRBV6-6,TGTGCCAGCAGTTACGACAGGGTGAGCTATGGCTACACCTTC,CASSYDRVSYGYTF
NA,NA,TRBJ2-5,TRBV29-1,TGCAGCGTTGGAGGAGGGGGAGGAGAGACCCAGTACTTC,CSVGGGGGETQYF
TRBD1,NA,TRBJ2-2,TRBV27,TGTGCCAGCAGTCCATACCGGGACAGGGGATCCGGGGAGCTGTTTTTT,CASSPYRDRGSGELFF
TRBD1,few,TRBJ2-7,TRBV18,TGTGCCAGCTCACCCGAGGTCGGGACAGGAGACTACGAGCAGTACTTC,CASSPEVGTGDYEQYF
TRBD1,NA,TRBJ2-7,TRBV5-1,TGCGCCAGCAGCTTGGCGGGACAGGGTTTATACGAGCAGTACTTC,CASSLAGQGLYEQYF
NA,NA,TRBJ2-5,TRBV7-2,TGTGCCAGCACCCCGACTAATCTCTTCTGGGAGACCCAGTACTTC,CASTPTNLFWETQYF
TRBD2,NA,TRBJ2-7,TRBV9,TGTGCCAGCAGCCCCGGGACTAGCGGGACGGGGTACTTC,CASSPGTSGTGYF
TRBD2,NA,TRBJ2-5,TRBV5-1,TGCGCCAGCAGCTTGGTGGGACTAGCGGGAGGGCAAGAGACCCAGTACTTC,CASSLVGLAGGQETQYF
NA,NA,TRBJ1-4,TRBV5-4,TGTGCCAGCAGCTTGTCTGCTGACGTGAATGAAAAACTGTTTTTT,CASSLSADVNEKLFF
TRBD2,NA,TRBJ2-7,TRBV5-5,TGTGCCAGCAGCTTGGGACTAGCGGGAGGGCCGGGGTACGAGCAGTACTTC,CASSLGLAGGPGYEQYF
TRBD1,NA,TRBJ1-5,TRBV6-1,TGTGCCAGCAGTGAAGACAGGGGTAGGAATCAGCCCCAGCATTTT,CASSEDRGRNQPQHF
NA,NA,TRBJ1-5,TRBV19,TGTGCCAGTGCTGCGACAGTAACGATCGGTAATAGCAATCAGCCCCAGCATTTT,CASAATVTIGNSNQPQHF
TRBD2,NA,TRBJ2-7,TRBV18,TGTGCCAGCTCACCACCGACCGGACTAGCGGGGGGCTCCTACGAGCAGTACTTC,CASSPPTGLAGGSYEQYF
NA,few,TRBJ2-7,TRBV6-6,TGTGCCAGCAGCCCCGGACCCTACGAGCAGTACTTC,CASSPGPYEQYF
NA,NA,TRBJ2-7,TRBV5-4,TGTGCCAGCAGCCCCGACGTTGGCGCCTACGAGCAGTACTTC,CASSPDVGAYEQYF
TRBD1,medium-sized,TRBJ2-7,TRBV4-1,TGCGCCAGCAGCCAAGGGTGGGACAGTACCTACGAGCAGTACTTC,CASSQGWDSTYEQYF
NA,NA,TRBJ1-2,TRBV19,TGTGCCAGTAGGAGTTTCGGGACGGATTATGGCTACACCTTC,CASRSFGTDYGYTF
NA,NA,TRBJ1-3,TRBV18,TGTGCCAGCTCACCACCGGCACTCTTAGACACCATATATTTT,CASSPPALLDTIYF
TRBD1,NA,TRBJ1-5,TRBV15,TGTGCCACCAGCAGAGGTACAGGGGGCTTCAATCAGCCCCAGCATTTT,CATSRGTGGFNQPQHF
TRBD1,NA,TRBJ1-4,TRBV19,TGTGCCAGTAGTATCGGGACAGGGGCCACTAATGAAAAACTGTTTTTT,CASSIGTGATNEKLFF
TRBD1,NA,TRBJ1-1,TRBV28,TGTGCCAGCAGTCCCCCAGGGGGCCGAGGGTTCACTGAAGCTTTCTTT,CASSPPGGRGFTEAFF
NA,NA,TRBJ1-2,TRBV9,TGTGCCAGCAGCGTAGCGGGTCTCTCTACTGGCTACACCTTC,CASSVAGLSTGYTF
NA,few,TRBJ2-2,TRBV27,TGTGCCAGCAGTTTCCAGCAGAACACCGGGGAGCTGTTTTTT,CASSFQQNTGELFF
NA,few,TRBJ2-1,TRBV13,TGTGCCAGCAGCCCCCCTGGGGGGACGAGGGTAAATGAGCAGTTCTTC,CASSPPGGTRVNEQFF
NA,NA,TRBJ1-1,TRBV6-1,TGTGCCAGCCCAGGACAGATGAACACTGAAGCTTTCTTT,CASPGQMNTEAFF
NA,NA,TRBJ1-5,TRBV7-2,TGTGCCAGCAGCTTGAGCAATCAGCCCCAGCATTTT,CASSLSNQPQHF
NA,once,TRBJ2-7,TRBV28,TGTGCCAGCAGTTTAGATGCGGGGGCTTCCTACGAGCAGTACTTC,CASSLDAGASYEQYF
TRBD1,NA,TRBJ2-1,TRBV27,TGTGCCAGCAGTAAAAAGAGGACAGGCGGTAGGCCCAATGAGCAGTTCTTC,CASSKKRTGGRPNEQFF
TRBD1,NA,TRBJ2-7,TRBV4-3,TGCGCCAGCAGCCAAGCGGGACAGGGGAAGGACGAGCAGTACTTC,CASSQAGQGKDEQYF
NA,few,TRBJ1-2,TRBV6-5,TGTGCCAGCACCAATGGGGGAGGCGGCTACACCTTC,CASTNGGGGYTF
NA,NA,TRBJ2-7,TRBV27,TGTGCCAGCAGTGGAGATTACCGCCTCTCCTACGAGCAGTACTTC,CASSGDYRLSYEQYF
NA,NA,TRBJ2-7,TRBV7-2,TGTGCCAGCAGCCCCCCAAGCTCCTACGAGCAGTACTTC,CASSPPSSYEQYF
NA,NA,TRBJ2-7,TRBV27,TGTGCCAGCAGGGAAGGGGGTTCCTCCTACGAGCAGTACTTC,CASREGGSSYEQYF
NA,NA,TRBJ2-2,TRBV30,TGTGCCTGGAGTTCGGGGGGCCCCGGGGAGCTGTTTTTT,CAWSSGGPGELFF
NA,NA,TRBJ2-7,TRBV7-2,TGTGCCAGCAGCTTAACCCGGACTCGCTCCTACGAGCAGTACTTC,CASSLTRTRSYEQYF
NA,NA,TRBJ2-1,TRBV11-3,TGTGCCAGTGCAGGGAGCTCCTACAATGAGCAGTTCTTC,CASAGSSYNEQFF
NA,NA,TRBJ2-3,TRBV19,TGTGCCAGTAGTGCCCGACGGGGGGATACGCAGTATTTT,CASSARRGDTQYF
TRBD1,NA,TRBJ1-2,TRBV7-2,TGTGCCAGCAGCTTCCCGGGACAGCGATATGGCTACACCTTC,CASSFPGQRYGYTF
NA,NA,TRBJ2-1,TRBV18,TGTGCCAGCTCACCAATGGGTAGCGTCCGTGAGCAGTTCTTC,CASSPMGSVREQFF
NA,NA,TRBJ2-4,TRBV5-5,TGTGCCAGCAGCACCCGGCCCGGGCAGCCAAACATTCAGTACTTC,CASSTRPGQPNIQYF
TRBD2,NA,TRBJ2-2,TRBV7-9,TGTGCCAGCAGCTTAGGTGGGACTAAAACCGGGGAGCTGTTTTTT,CASSLGGTKTGELFF
NA,NA,TRBJ2-1,TRBV7-3,TGTGCCAGCAGCTTATCGGCCGCCAATAACAATGAGCAGTTCTTC,CASSLSAANNNEQFF
NA,NA,TRBJ2-2,TRBV18,TGTGCCAGCTCTATCAGCACGAACACCGGGGAGCTGTTTTTT,CASSISTNTGELFF
NA,NA,TRBJ1-2,TRBV11-2,TGTGCCAGCAGCTTAGTAGCGGCCGGAAACTATGGCTACACCTTC,CASSLVAAGNYGYTF
NA,NA,TRBJ1-4,TRBV5-1,TGCGCCAGCAGCTTGGGCCGGGGGACTGCAACTAATGAAAAACTGTTTTTT,CASSLGRGTATNEKLFF
TRBD1,NA,TRBJ2-7,TRBV9,TGTGCCAGCAGCGTAGACGAGGGGGCGACCTACGAGCAGTACTTC,CASSVDEGATYEQYF
NA,few,TRBJ2-6,TRBV15,TGTGCCACCAGCAGAGATAGGTCTGGGGCCAACGTCCTGACTTTC,CATSRDRSGANVLTF